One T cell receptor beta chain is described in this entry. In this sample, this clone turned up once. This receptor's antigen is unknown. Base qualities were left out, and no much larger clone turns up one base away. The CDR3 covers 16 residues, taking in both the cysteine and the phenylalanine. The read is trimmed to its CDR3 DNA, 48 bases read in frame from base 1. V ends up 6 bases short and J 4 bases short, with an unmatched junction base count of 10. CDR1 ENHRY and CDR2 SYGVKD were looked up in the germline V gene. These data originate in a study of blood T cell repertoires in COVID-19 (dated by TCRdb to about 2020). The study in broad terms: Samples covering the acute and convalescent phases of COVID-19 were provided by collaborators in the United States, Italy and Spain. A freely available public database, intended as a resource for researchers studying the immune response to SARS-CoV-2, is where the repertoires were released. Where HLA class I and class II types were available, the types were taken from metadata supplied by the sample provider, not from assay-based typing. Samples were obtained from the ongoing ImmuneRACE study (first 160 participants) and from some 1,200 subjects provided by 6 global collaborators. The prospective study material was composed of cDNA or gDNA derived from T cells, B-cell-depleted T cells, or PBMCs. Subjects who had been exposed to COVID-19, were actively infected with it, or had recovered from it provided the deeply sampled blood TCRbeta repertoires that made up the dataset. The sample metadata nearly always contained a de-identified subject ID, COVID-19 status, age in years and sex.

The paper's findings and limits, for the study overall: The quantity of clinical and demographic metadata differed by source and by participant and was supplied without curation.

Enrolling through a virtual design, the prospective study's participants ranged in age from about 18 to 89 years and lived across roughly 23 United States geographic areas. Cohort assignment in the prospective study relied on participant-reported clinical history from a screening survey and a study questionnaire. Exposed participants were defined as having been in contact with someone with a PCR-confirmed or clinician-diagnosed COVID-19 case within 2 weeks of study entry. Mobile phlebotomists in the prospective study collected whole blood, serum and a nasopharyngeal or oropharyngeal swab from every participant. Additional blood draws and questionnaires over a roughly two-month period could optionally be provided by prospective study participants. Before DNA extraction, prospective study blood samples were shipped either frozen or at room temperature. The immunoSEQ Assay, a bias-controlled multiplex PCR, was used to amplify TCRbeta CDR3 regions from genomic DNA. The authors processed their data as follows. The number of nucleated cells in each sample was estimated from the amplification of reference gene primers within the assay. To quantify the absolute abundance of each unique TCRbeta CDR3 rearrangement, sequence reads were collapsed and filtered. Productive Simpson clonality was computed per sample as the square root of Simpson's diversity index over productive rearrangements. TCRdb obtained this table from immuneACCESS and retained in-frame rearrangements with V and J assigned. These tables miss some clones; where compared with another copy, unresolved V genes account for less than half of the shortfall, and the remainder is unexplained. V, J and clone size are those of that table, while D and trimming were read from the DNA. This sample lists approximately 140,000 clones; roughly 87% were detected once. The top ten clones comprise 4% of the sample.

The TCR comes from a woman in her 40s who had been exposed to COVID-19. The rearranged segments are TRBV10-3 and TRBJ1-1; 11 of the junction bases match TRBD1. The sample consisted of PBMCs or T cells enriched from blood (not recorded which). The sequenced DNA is TGTGCCATCAGCACCGGGACAGGGGGTGGTGGCACTGAAGCTTTCTTT. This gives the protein CAISTGTGGGGTEAFF.